One and the same sample provided the 2 T cell receptor beta chains below, sequenced in a study of radiotherapy plus CTLA-4 blockade in lung cancer. Data came from immunoSEQ multiplex PCR; TCRdb stores just in-frame clones and leaves some out. The sample shows about 80,000 clones, 78% of them seen only once. The sample here was peripheral blood, taken from a patient treated with radiotherapy plus ipilimumab. The receptors come from a human donor with non-small cell lung cancer whose response to radiotherapy plus ipilimumab could not be evaluated. Some clones in this sample may be carry-over from other donors' samples.

V gene TRBV10-1 combines with J gene TRBJ2-2, with 9 positions matching TRBD1. This CDR3 comprises 15 residues. The J segment lost 8 bases and the V segment lost 2 bases, leaving 6 bases of the junction unmatched. The germline V gene encodes CDR1 WNHNN and CDR2 SYGVQD (reference sequence). CDR3 DNA sequence: TGCGCCAGCAGTGAGGGGACAGGGCCCGTAGGGGAGCTGTTTTTT. Amino acids: CASSEGTGPVGELFF.

The gene calls are TRBV6-6 and TRBJ2-1; 10 nucleotides line up with TRBD1. Germline V gives CDR1 MNHNY, CDR2 SVGAGI (reference sequence). CDR3 length equals 13 residues. J was trimmed by 7 bases and V by 9 bases; bases with no gene match: 6. The CDR3 bases are TGTGCCAGTAAAAGACAGGGGGCAAATGAGCAGTTCTTC. Its protein is CASKRQGANEQFF.